The 8 T cell receptor beta chains reported below all come from one sample, sequenced in a study of T cells in Graves' hyperthyroidism and ophthalmopathy (dated 2019 in TCRdb). Library construction relied on multiplex PCR. Sequencer: Illumina HiSeq 2000. The TCR beta CDR3 regions were amplified from the RNA transcripts. The TCR CDR3 was subjected to a first round of RT-PCR using the HTBI primer set and the Qiagen OneStep RT-PCR kit. TCRdb cleaned the public reads at Q25 with fastp, built clones with MiXCR and kept in-frame beta chains. Rows are unified per CDR3 protein, each entry keeping the most common DNA and genes. The sample includes approximately 370,000 distinct CDR3 sequences, with about 15% observed a single time. 30% to 35% of the sample goes to the ten largest clones. Specimen: blood. The receptors were sampled from a woman aged 25 to 39 with Graves' hyperthyroidism that later progressed to Graves' ophthalmopathy.

This clonotype has a handful of counts. The gene calls are TRBV20-1 and TRBJ2-4, with D unresolved. Trimming stripped 1 base from V and 8 bases from J, with 6 bases between. CDR3 size: 11 residues. Germline V gives CDR1 DFQATT, CDR2 SNEGSKA (reference sequence). The CDR3 sequence is CSARVLDIQYF. The DNA for the CDR3 is TGCAGTGCTAGAGTCTTGGACATTCAGTACTTC.

At least ten counts were recorded for this clonotype. The V gene is TRBV12-3 or TRBV12-4, the J gene TRBJ2-3, with 9 bases lining up with TRBD2. This CDR3 spans 14 amino acids. V shed 4 bases and J 5 bases; nucleotides not matched to a gene: 4. CDR3 sequence: CASSSGLARDTQYF. CDR3 sequence (DNA): TGTGCCAGCAGTTCCGGACTAGCGAGAGATACGCAGTATTTT.

This clonotype showed up many times. The genes are TRBV14 and TRBJ2-7, with D tentatively TRBD2 (6 bases). The V gene lost 0 bases and the J gene lost 1 base, with 10 bases spanning the gap. Germline V gives CDR1 SGHDN, CDR2 FVKESK. This CDR3 is 15 amino acids long. CDR3 protein: CASSQEKGGSYEQYF. CDR3 DNA: TGTGCCAGCAGCCAAGAAAAAGGAGGGTCCTACGAGCAGTACTTC.

J is TRBJ2-6 and V is TRBV7-9; D perhaps matches TRBD1 (5 bases). This CDR3 contains 18 residues. Per germline, CDR1 SEHNR and CDR2 FQNEAQ (reference sequence). Trimming took 1 base from V and 0 from J, leaving 13 bases between them. As DNA, the CDR3 is TGTGCCAGCAGCTTAGGTCCAGGGCGAGGCTCTGGGGCCAACGTCCTGACTTTC. This sequence encodes CASSLGPGRGSGANVLTF.

This clonotype was observed a handful of times. DNA of the CDR3: TGTGCCAGCAGTTTACCTCCAGCCGGGACAGGGAGAAACTATGGCTACACCTTC. Residues: CASSLPPAGTGRNYGYTF. This sequence joins TRBV28 and TRBJ1-2, with 9 bases lining up with TRBD1. This CDR3 has 18 amino acids. The J segment lost 2 bases and the V segment lost 2 bases, leaving 12 bases of the junction unmatched. CDR1 MDHEN and CDR2 SYDVKM come from the germline V gene.

In its sample, this clonotype was seen many times. The chain has TRBV28 and TRBJ2-2; the D is unclear. The V gene's germline CDR1 is MDHEN and CDR2 SYDVKM. Deletions cut 6 bases from V and 2 bases from J, with 10 bases between. The CDR3 spans 14 residues. CDR3 DNA: TGTGCCAGCAGCTTACGAGAAAACACCGGGGAGCTGTTTTTT. It yields the protein CASSLRENTGELFF.

This clonotype came up many times. The chain carries TRBV12-3 or TRBV12-4 and TRBJ2-1; a possible D gene is TRBD2 (5 bases). V dropped 7 bases and J dropped 0 bases, with 16 bases sitting between them. The CDR3 runs 16 residues. The CDR3 DNA reads TGTGCCAGCAATAAAGGCGAGCGGAGCTCCTACAATGAGCAGTTCTTC. It encodes CASNKGERSSYNEQFF.

This clonotype was counted ten times or more. The chain is built from TRBV27 and TRBJ2-2; TRBD1 agrees at 7 bases. The CDR3 extends over 16 amino acids. Germline lookup yields CDR1 MNHEY and CDR2 SMNVEV (reference sequence). The J segment lost 1 base and the V segment lost 5 bases, leaving 7 bases of the junction unmatched. CDR3 sequence: CASSKTGILNTGELFF. The CDR3 DNA sequence: TGTGCCAGCAGTAAGACAGGGATACTGAACACCGGGGAGCTGTTTTTT.